This T cell receptor (beta chain) was observed in a study of cytomegalovirus exposure and HLA in healthy donors. V lost 5 bases and J lost 4; bases outside the gene matches: 3. The CDR3 length is 15 residues. The germline V gene encodes CDR1 SGHNT and CDR2 YENEEA. Regarding this clone: Its target is not known.

The PCR ran on 60 Vbeta and 13 Jbeta primers. TCRdb's copy holds only in-frame clones and misses some; the assay was immunoSEQ multiplex PCR. This table has around 63,000 clones, around 78% appearing once. Study results and caveats: According to an earlier analysis, most TCR beta V segments yielded productive rearrangements about 87% or about 30% of the time.

Samples came from healthy bone marrow donors. The origin of this receptor is a man aged 40-49 years in good health and CMV-seronegative. This chain joins TRBV11-3 and TRBJ2-2; 11 bases align to TRBD2. The material sequenced was PBMCs. CDR3 sequence (DNA): TGTGCCAGCAGCCCCGGACTAGCGGGCACCGGGGAGCTGTTTTTT. Its protein product is CASSPGLAGTGELFF.